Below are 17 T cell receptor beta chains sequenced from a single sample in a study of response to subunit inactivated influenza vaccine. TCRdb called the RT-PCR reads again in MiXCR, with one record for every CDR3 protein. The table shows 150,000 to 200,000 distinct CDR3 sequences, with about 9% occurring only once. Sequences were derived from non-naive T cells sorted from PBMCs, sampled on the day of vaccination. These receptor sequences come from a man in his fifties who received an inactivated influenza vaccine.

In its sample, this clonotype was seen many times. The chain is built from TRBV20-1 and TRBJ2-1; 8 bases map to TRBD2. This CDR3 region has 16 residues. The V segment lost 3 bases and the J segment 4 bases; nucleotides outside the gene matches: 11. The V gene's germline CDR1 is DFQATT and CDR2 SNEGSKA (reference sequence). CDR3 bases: TGCAGTGCTAGGGAAGATAAGCGGGAGCATTACAATGAGCAGTTCTTC. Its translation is CSAREDKREHYNEQFF.

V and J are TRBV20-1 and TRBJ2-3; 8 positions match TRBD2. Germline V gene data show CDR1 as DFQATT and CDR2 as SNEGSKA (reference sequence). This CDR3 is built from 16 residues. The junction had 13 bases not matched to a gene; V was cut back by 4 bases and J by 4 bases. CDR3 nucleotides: TGCAGTGCTACCGTAATAGCGGGGCGAGACCCAGATACGCAGTATTTT. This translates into CSATVIAGRDPDTQYF.

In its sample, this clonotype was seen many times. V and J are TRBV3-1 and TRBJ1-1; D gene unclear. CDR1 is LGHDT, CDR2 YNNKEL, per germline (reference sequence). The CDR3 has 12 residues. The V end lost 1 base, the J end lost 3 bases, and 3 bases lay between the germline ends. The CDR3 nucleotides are TGTGCCAGCAGCCAAGGTTACACTGAAGCTTTCTTT. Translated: CASSQGYTEAFF.

The CDR3 DNA sequence: TGCAGTCCAGTATACAATGAGCAGTTCTTC. Encoded protein: CSPVYNEQFF. The chain carries TRBV20-1 and TRBJ2-1; D is unresolved. CDR3 length equals 10 residues. V lost 8 bases, J lost 4 bases, and 6 bases lay in between. Germline CDR1 reads DFQATT; CDR2 reads SNEGSKA (reference sequence).

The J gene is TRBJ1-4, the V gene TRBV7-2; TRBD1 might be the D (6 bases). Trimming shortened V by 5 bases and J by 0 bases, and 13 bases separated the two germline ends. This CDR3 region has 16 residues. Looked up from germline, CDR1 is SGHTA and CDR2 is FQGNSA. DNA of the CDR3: TGTGCCAGCAGCAGGGACACTGTGGCAACTAATGAAAAACTGTTTTTT. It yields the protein CASSRDTVATNEKLFF.

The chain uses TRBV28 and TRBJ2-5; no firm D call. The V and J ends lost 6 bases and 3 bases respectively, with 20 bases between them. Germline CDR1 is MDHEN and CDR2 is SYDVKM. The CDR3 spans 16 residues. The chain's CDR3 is CASSPPEASSKETQYF. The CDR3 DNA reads TGTGCCAGCAGCCCTCCAGAGGCATCGTCGAAAGAGACCCAGTACTTC.

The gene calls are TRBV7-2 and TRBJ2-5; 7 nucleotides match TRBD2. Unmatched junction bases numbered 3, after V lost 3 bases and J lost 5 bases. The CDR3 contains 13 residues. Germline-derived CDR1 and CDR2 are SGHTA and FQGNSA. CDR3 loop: CASSFLGGETQYF. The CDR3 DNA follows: TGTGCCAGCAGCTTTTTGGGGGGGGAGACCCAGTACTTC.

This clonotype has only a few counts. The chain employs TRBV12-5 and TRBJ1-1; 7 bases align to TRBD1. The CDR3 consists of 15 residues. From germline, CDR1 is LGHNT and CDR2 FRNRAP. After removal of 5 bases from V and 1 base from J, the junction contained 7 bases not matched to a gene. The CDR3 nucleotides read TGTGCTAGTGGTCTCTACAGGGGCTGGAACACTGAAGCTTTCTTT. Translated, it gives CASGLYRGWNTEAFF. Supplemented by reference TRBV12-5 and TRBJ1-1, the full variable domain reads DARVTQTPRHKVTEMGQEVTMRCQPILGHNTVFWYRQTMMQGLELLAYFRNRAPLDDSGMPKDRFSAEMPDATLATLKIQPSEPRDSAVYFCASGLYRGWNTEAFFGQGTRLTVV.

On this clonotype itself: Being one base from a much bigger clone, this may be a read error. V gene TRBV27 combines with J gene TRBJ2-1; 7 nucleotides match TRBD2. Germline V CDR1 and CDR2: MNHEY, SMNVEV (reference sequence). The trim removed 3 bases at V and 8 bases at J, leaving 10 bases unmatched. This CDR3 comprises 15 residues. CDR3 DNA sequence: TGTGCCAGCAGTTTCGGGACTAAGCCTTACGATGAGCAGTTCTTC. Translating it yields CASSFGTKPYDEQFF.

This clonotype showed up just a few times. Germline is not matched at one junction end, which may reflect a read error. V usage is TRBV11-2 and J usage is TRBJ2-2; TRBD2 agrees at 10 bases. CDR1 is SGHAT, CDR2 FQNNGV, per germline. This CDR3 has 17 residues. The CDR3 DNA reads TGTGCCAGCAGCTTAGTAGGACTAGCGGAGATCACCCGGGAGCTGTTTTTT. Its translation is CASSLVGLAEITRELFF.

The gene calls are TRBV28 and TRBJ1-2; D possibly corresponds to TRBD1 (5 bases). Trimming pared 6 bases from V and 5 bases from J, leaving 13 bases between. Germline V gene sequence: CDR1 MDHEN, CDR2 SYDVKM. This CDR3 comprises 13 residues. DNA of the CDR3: TGTGCCAGCAGCAAACAGGTGGAGTATGGCTACACCTTC. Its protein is CASSKQVEYGYTF.

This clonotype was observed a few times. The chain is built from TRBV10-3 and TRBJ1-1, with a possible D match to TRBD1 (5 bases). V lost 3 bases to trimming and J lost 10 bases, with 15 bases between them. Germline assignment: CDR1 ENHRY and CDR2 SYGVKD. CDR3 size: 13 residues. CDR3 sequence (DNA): TGTGCCATCAGTGAACAGACCCCAACAGGAGCTTTCTTT. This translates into CAISEQTPTGAFF.

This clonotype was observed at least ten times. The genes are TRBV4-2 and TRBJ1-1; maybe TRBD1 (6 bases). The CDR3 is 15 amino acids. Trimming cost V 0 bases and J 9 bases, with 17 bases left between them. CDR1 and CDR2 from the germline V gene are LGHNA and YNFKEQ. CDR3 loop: CASSQDTGAREKAFF. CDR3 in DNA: TGTGCCAGCAGCCAAGATACGGGGGCGAGGGAAAAAGCTTTCTTT.

DNA of the CDR3: TGTGCCAGCAGTTTTAGTTTAGGCCCCGGTGAGACCCAGTACTTC. Translation: CASSFSLGPGETQYF. This sequence joins TRBV12-3 or TRBV12-4 and TRBJ2-5; D unresolved. The CDR3 consists of 15 residues. V was shortened by 3 bases and J by 5 bases, with 16 bases between the two germline ends.

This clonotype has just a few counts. The chain's CDR3 is CASSTSGTNTDTQYF. As DNA, the CDR3 is TGTGCCAGCAGCACGTCCGGGACCAACACAGATACGCAGTATTTT. The chain employs TRBV7-2 and TRBJ2-3, with D perhaps being TRBD1 or TRBD2 (5 bases each). The V gene's germline CDR1 is SGHTA and CDR2 FQGNSA. CDR3 size: 15 residues. Trimming cost V 5 bases and J 2 bases, with 14 bases left between them.

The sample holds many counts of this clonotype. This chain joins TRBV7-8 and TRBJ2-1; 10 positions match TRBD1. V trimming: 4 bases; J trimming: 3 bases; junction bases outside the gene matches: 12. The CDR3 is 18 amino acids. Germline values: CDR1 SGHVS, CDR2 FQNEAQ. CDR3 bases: TGTGCCAGCAGCTCGCACCACTTCGACAGGGGGCTCTACAATGAGCAGTTCTTC. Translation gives CASSSHHFDRGLYNEQFF.

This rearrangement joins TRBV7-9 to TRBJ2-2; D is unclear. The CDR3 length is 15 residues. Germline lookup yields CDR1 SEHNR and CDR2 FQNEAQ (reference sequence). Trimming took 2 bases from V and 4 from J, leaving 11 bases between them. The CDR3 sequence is CASSLFPERTGELFF. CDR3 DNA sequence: TGTGCCAGCAGCTTATTTCCGGAACGCACCGGGGAGCTGTTTTTT. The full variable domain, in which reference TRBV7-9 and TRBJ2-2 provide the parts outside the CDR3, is DTGVSQNPRHKITKRGQNVTFRCDPISEHNRLYWYRQTLGQGPEFLTYFQNEAQLEKSRLLSDRFSAERPKGSFSTLEIQRTEQGDSAMYLCASSLFPERTGELFFGEGSRLTVL.